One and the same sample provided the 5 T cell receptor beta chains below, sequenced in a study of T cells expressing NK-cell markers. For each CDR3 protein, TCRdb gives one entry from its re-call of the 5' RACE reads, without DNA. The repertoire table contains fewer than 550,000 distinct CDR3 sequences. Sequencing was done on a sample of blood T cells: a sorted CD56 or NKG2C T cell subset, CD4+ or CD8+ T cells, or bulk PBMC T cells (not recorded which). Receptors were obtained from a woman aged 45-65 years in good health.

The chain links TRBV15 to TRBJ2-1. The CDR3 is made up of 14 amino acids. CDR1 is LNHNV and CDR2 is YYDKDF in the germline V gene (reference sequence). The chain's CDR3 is CATRALLTNNEQFF.

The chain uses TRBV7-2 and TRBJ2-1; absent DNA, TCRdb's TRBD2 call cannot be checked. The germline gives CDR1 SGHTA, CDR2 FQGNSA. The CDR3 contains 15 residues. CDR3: CASRQTGTRLNEQFF. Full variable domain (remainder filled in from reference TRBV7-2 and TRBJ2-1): GAGVSQSPSNKVTEKGKDVELRCDPISGHTALYWYRQSLGQGLEFLIYFQGNSAPDKSGLPSDRFSAERTGGSVSTLTIQRTQQEDSAVYLCASRQTGTRLNEQFFGPGTRLTVL.

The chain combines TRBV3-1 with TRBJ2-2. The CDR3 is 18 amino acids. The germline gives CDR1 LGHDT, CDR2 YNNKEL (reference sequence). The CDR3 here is CASSQYFSSGANTGELFF.

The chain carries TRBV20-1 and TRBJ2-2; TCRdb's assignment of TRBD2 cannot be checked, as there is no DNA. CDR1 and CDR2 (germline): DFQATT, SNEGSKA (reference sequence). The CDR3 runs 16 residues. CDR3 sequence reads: CSARDIASGRVGELFF.

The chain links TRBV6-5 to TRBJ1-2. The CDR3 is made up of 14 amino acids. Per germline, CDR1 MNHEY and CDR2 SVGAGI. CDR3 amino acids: CASSSGSFNYGYTF.